Each of the 10 T cell receptor beta chains below was sequenced from the same sample in a study of cytomegalovirus exposure and HLA in healthy donors. Vbeta (60) and Jbeta (13) primers were used in the PCR. Only in-frame clones appear in the TCRdb table, and some are missing; sequencing was by immunoSEQ multiplex PCR. The profile shows about 130,000 clones, over 60% of them singletons. Input material: PBMCs. The origin of the receptors is a man aged 55 to 70 in good health and CMV-seropositive.

The V gene is TRBV5-1, the J gene TRBJ2-1, with a possible D match to TRBD1 (6 bases). Germline CDR1 SGHRS, CDR2 YFSETQ. This CDR3 is 14 amino acids long. Trimming took 1 base from V and 6 from J, leaving 11 bases between them. CDR3 amino acids: CASSLSRGSNEQFF. The CDR3 DNA is TGCGCCAGCAGCTTGAGCAGGGGATCCAATGAGCAGTTCTTC.

The gene calls are TRBV29-1 and TRBJ2-3; 11 bases match TRBD2. V lost 6 bases, J lost 6 bases, and 11 bases stayed unmatched. Germline values: CDR1 SQVTM, CDR2 ANQGSEA. This CDR3 contains 15 residues. In DNA form, the CDR3 reads TGCAGCGTCTCGGCTAGCGGGGGGAGAGGGGATACGCAGTATTTT. Translation: CSVSASGGRGDTQYF.

The chain recombines TRBV6-1 with TRBJ1-5; 9 positions match TRBD1. The germline V gene encodes CDR1 MNHNS and CDR2 SASEGT. The CDR3 is 13 amino acids. Trimming took 6 bases from V and 5 from J; bases not matched to a gene: 2. The CDR3 protein is CASRGQGDQPQHF. Here the CDR3 DNA reads TGTGCCAGCAGGGGACAGGGAGATCAGCCCCAGCATTTT.

V is TRBV11-2 and J is TRBJ2-7; D might be TRBD1 (7 bases). Germline CDR1 reads SGHAT; CDR2 reads FQNNGV. V lost 5 bases and J lost 6, with 14 bases in between. The CDR3 spans 13 residues. CDR3 DNA: TGTGCCAGCAGCCCGCAGGGGGGATTCGAGCAGTACTTC. It specifies CASSPQGGFEQYF.

The chain couples TRBV18 to TRBJ2-7; 9 bases agree with TRBD1. This CDR3 comprises 17 residues. Losses at the gene ends were 4 bases for V and 5 bases for J; bases not matched to a gene: 15. CDR1 KGHSH and CDR2 LQKENI come from the germline V gene. The CDR3 nucleotides read TGTGCCAGCTCACAGTTGAACCTCCGGGACAGGGCCAACGAGCAGTACTTC. It encodes CASSQLNLRDRANEQYF. The whole variable domain, remainder taken from reference TRBV18 and TRBJ2-7, is NAGVMQNPRHLVRRRGQEARLRCSPMKGHSHVYWYRQLPEEGLKFMVYLQKENIIDESGMPKERFSAEFPKEGPSILRIQQVVRGDSAAYFCASSQLNLRDRANEQYFGPGTRLTVT.

The rearrangement links TRBV30 to TRBJ1-2, with a possible D match to TRBD1 (6 bases). The CDR3 runs to 16 residues. Germline loops: CDR1 GTSNPN, CDR2 SVGIG (reference sequence). V dropped 0 bases and J dropped 6 bases, with 20 bases sitting between them. The CDR3 is CAWSVGARMVGDGYTF. The CDR3 bases are TGTGCCTGGAGTGTGGGGGCGAGGATGGTCGGAGATGGCTACACCTTC. Variable domain in full (rest from reference TRBV30 and TRBJ1-2): SQTIHQWPATLVQPVGSPLSLECTVEGTSNPNLYWYRQAAGRGLQLLFYSVGIGQISSEVPQNLSASRPQDRQFILSSKKLLLSDSGFYLCAWSVGARMVGDGYTFGSGTRLTVV.

J is TRBJ1-2 and V is TRBV7-3, with a weak D call TRBD1 (5 bases). The CDR3 is 13 residues long. The germline V gene encodes CDR1 SGHTA and CDR2 FQGTGA. The ends were cut back, 4 bases at V and 6 bases at J, with 12 bases in the middle. The CDR3 region has the DNA TGTGCCAGCAGCTCAGGTGGGGGGGATGGCTACACCTTC. As protein: CASSSGGGDGYTF.

The chain carries TRBV7-5 and TRBJ2-3; TRBD2, the table's D call, was not compared with the DNA. TRBV7-5 is designated a pseudogene. The CDR3 is made up of 15 amino acids. The CDR3 nucleotides are TGTGTCAGAAGCTCGCCCTTGGTACTAGCGGGCATCACCCCTTTT. It is translated as CVRSSPLVLAGITPF.

The chain joins TRBV11-2 to TRBJ2-5; maybe TRBD2 (7 bases). Trimming took 1 base from V and 5 from J, leaving 14 bases between them. The V gene's germline CDR1 is SGHAT and CDR2 FQNNGV. The CDR3 loop spans 15 amino acids. The CDR3 region is CASSLVGGGGETQYF. CDR3 sequence (DNA): TGTGCCAGCAGCTTAGTGGGGGGCGGGGGTGAGACCCAGTACTTC.

The rearrangement uses TRBV7-2 and TRBJ1-6; D not certain. V dropped 0 bases and J dropped 10 bases, with 4 bases sitting between them. The CDR3 is 12 amino acids. CDR1 SGHTA and CDR2 FQGNSA come from the germline V gene. CDR3 amino acids: CASSLAASPLHF. The CDR3 coding sequence is TGTGCCAGCAGCTTAGCAGCCTCACCCCTCCACTTT.